This TCR beta chain was captured by sequencing in a study of T cell responses to AZD1222 COVID-19 vaccine. Profiling relied on immunoSEQ multiplex PCR, and the TCRdb table lists in-frame clones only, not all of them. The data show 90,000 to 120,000 clones, 86% seen once. In this sample, this clone turned up once. This sequence was found in an adult in good health. The sequencing here drew on peripheral blood, taken on day 0 of AZD1222 vaccination.

The CDR3 sequence is CASSEAANYGYTF. The CDR3 bases are TGTGCCAGCAGTGAGGCAGCAAACTATGGCTACACCTTC. This chain links TRBV2 with TRBJ1-2; D call uncertain. Trimming pared 3 bases from V and 2 bases from J, leaving 7 bases between. The CDR3 loop spans 13 amino acids. Germline CDR1 reads SNHLY; CDR2 reads FYNNEI.